The subject of this entry is one T cell receptor (beta chain). This sample was included in a study of blood T cell repertoires in COVID-19. Across the study: Acute and convalescent COVID-19 samples came from the United States, Italy and Spain. Sources were T cells, B-cell-depleted T cells, or PBMCs; the material itself was cDNA or gDNA.

This CDR3 spans 13 amino acids. Trimming at V came to 5 bases and at J to 10 bases, leaving 7 bases not matched to a gene. Germline V gene data show CDR1 as LGHDT and CDR2 as YNNKEL (reference sequence). Per the study methods: Reference gene primers were amplified, and this amplification served to estimate nucleated cell counts. Clones were sequenced by immunoSEQ multiplex PCR, and TCRdb holds only the in-frame ones, with some missing. That table supplies the V and J calls and clone size; D and trimming were determined from the DNA. This sample yields some 97,000 clones, of which over 65% are seen a single time; around 13% belongs to the top ten.

V usage is TRBV3-1 (or the pseudogene TRBV3-2) and J usage is TRBJ1-4, with 7 positions matching TRBD1. The source is a human donor in a cohort sampled during active COVID-19. Sequenced material: peripheral blood. The CDR3 sequence: CASSLNPGGKLFF. CDR3 DNA: TGTGCCAGCAGCTTGAACCCAGGGGGAAAACTGTTTTTT.